The 19 T cell receptor beta chains presented below share a single source sample, sequenced in a study of blood T cells in healthy people across ages. Through a sample-barcoded 5' primer and a J-beta primer mix, a second PCR was run for 7 to 11 cycles. TCRdb re-derived calls from the 5' RACE reads in MiXCR, one entry per CDR3 protein. The table shows over 1,500,000 distinct CDR3 sequences, with around half occurring only once. The sample comprised blood. These receptors were taken from a woman in her thirties or forties in good health.

V usage is TRBV10-3 and J usage is TRBJ2-5; D uncertain. The CDR3 is made up of 14 amino acids. CDR1 is ENHRY and CDR2 is SYGVKD in the germline V gene. The V end lost 0 bases, the J end lost 4 bases, and 9 bases lay between the germline ends. The CDR3 reads CAISESVFSETQYF. For the CDR3, the DNA is TGTGCCATCAGTGAGTCGGTCTTCTCAGAGACCCAGTACTTC.

The gene calls are TRBV20-1 and TRBJ1-2; TRBD1 matches at 7 bases. V lost 4 bases to trimming and J lost 6 bases; unmatched junction nucleotides: 8. Germline CDR1 is DFQATT and CDR2 is SNEGSKA (reference sequence). This CDR3 is built from 13 residues. CDR3 coding DNA: TGCAGTGCTATTATGGGAGGGGGCGATGGCTACACCTTC. Translated, it gives CSAIMGGGDGYTF.

This clonotype was observed a handful of times. The rearrangement uses TRBV2 and TRBJ2-7; D tentatively fits TRBD1 or TRBD2 (5 bases each). The length of the CDR3 is 12 residues. Trimming cost V 11 bases and J 1 base, with 12 bases left between them. Per the germline V gene, CDR1 is SNHLY and CDR2 is FYNNEI. CDR3: CAVRDGSYEQYF. CDR3 in DNA: TGTGCCGTCCGGGACGGATCCTACGAGCAGTACTTC.

The chain carries TRBV6-6 and TRBJ2-3; D not resolved. Germline CDR1 MNHNY, CDR2 SVGAGI (reference sequence). The CDR3 runs 15 residues. V lost 7 bases and J lost 0, with 14 bases in between. The CDR3 DNA reads TGTGCCAGCACCTCAATACCCGACAGCACAGATACGCAGTATTTT. Protein: CASTSIPDSTDTQYF.

The CDR3 protein is CASSQGLANEQYF. In DNA, the CDR3 is TGCGCCAGCAGCCAAGGGCTAGCCAACGAGCAGTACTTC. This chain joins TRBV4-1 and TRBJ2-7; TRBD2 might be the D (5 bases). Germline CDR1 is MGHRA and CDR2 is YSYEKL. V lost 1 base, J lost 5 bases, and 9 bases lay in between. The CDR3 loop spans 13 amino acids.

This clonotype was observed a handful of times. Germline is not matched at one junction end, which may reflect a read error. The rearrangement links TRBV7-9 to TRBJ2-5; no firm D call. From germline, CDR1 is SEHNR and CDR2 FQNEAQ (reference sequence). This CDR3 is built from 14 residues. In nucleotides, the CDR3 is TGTGCCAGCAGCCTTGGACGTACCCAAGGGACCCAGTACTTC. Translated, it gives CASSLGRTQGTQYF.

The chain has TRBV12-3 or TRBV12-4 and TRBJ2-5; D gene uncertain. The CDR3 loop spans 11 amino acids. V was clipped by 6 bases and J by 11 bases, with 13 bases between them. The CDR3 here is CASRKAGEQYF. In DNA form, the CDR3 reads TGTGCCAGCAGGAAGGCTGGAGAGCAGTACTTC.

The chain links TRBV29-1 to TRBJ2-1; TRBD1 matches at 10 bases. The tail of the sequence fits TRBJ2-7 better, so the J call may be wrong. This CDR3 is 15 amino acids long. CDR1 is SQVTM and CDR2 is ANQGSEA in the germline V gene. CDR3 bases: TGCAGCGCCGACAGGGGGCGCGAATCCTACAATGAGCAGTACTTC. Protein: CSADRGRESYNEQYF.

The rearrangement joins TRBV6-2 or TRBV6-3 to TRBJ2-3, with D possibly matching TRBD2 (5 bases). The CDR3 extends over 16 amino acids. CDR1 is MNHEY, CDR2 SVGEGT, per germline. The V and J ends lost 2 bases and 4 bases respectively, with 16 bases between them. The CDR3 sequence: CASSYLVAFKADTQYF. CDR3 in DNA: TGTGCCAGCAGTTACCTTGTAGCGTTCAAGGCAGATACGCAGTATTTT.

The CDR3 DNA reads TGTGCCAGCAGCCCGGGGAGGTGGGACAATGAGCAGTTCTTC. It yields the protein CASSPGRWDNEQFF. The chain has TRBV13 and TRBJ2-1; D may be TRBD2 (6 bases). Trimming took 5 bases from V and 5 from J, leaving 13 bases between them. This CDR3 has 14 residues. Looked up from germline, CDR1 is PRHDT and CDR2 is FYEKMQ (reference sequence).

This chain connects TRBV7-2 to TRBJ1-1; D gene unclear. The length of the CDR3 is 13 residues. Trimming took off 0 bases at V and 4 bases at J, with 6 bases between the two ends. Germline CDR1 is SGHTA and CDR2 is FQGNSA. CDR3 DNA: TGTGCCAGCAGCTTAGCCCAAGGCACTGAAGCTTTCTTT. This sequence encodes CASSLAQGTEAFF.

The chain carries TRBV18 and TRBJ2-4; 12 bases agree with TRBD2. The germline gives CDR1 KGHSH, CDR2 LQKENI. V lost 3 bases to trimming and J lost 2 bases; unmatched junction nucleotides: 8. This CDR3 comprises 18 residues. Here the CDR3 DNA reads TGTGCCAGCTCACCCCCTAGCGGGGGGGCGAGAACCAAAAACATTCAGTACTTC. This gives the protein CASSPPSGGARTKNIQYF.

This clonotype appeared a few times. The chain carries TRBV12-3 or TRBV12-4 and TRBJ2-7; 9 bases align to TRBD1. The junction had 6 bases not matched to a gene; V was cut back by 7 bases and J by 2 bases. The CDR3 is 14 residues long. The CDR3 protein is CASMGQGVTYEQYF. The CDR3 region has the DNA TGTGCCAGCATGGGACAGGGTGTAACCTACGAGCAGTACTTC.

This clonotype was counted only a few times. The chain is built from TRBV20-1 and TRBJ2-5, with D unclear. V lost 6 bases to trimming and J lost 0 bases, with 11 bases between them. Germline V CDR1 and CDR2: DFQATT, SNEGSKA (reference sequence). The CDR3 covers 13 residues. The CDR3 coding sequence is TGCAGTGCAAGACACCGTAACCAAGAGACCCAGTACTTC. Its translation: CSARHRNQETQYF.

The chain carries TRBV10-3 and TRBJ1-4; TRBD1 matches at 8 bases. CDR1 and CDR2 (germline): ENHRY, SYGVKD. The CDR3 covers 19 residues. J lost 0 bases, V lost 0 bases, and 9 bases had no gene match. CDR3 sequence: CAISESSLQGVTTNEKLFF. DNA for the CDR3: TGTGCCATCAGTGAGTCGTCGCTACAGGGGGTTACAACTAATGAAAAACTGTTTTTT.

The genes are TRBV2 and TRBJ1-2; 7 nucleotides match TRBD1. This CDR3 contains 13 residues. V shed 5 bases, J shed 8 bases, and the junction held 8 bases outside the gene matches. Looked up from germline, CDR1 is SNHLY and CDR2 is FYNNEI. The CDR3 spells CASSPPGQRGYTF. The CDR3 DNA follows: TGTGCCAGCAGTCCTCCGGGACAGCGCGGCTACACCTTC.

This clonotype was observed a few times. The chain combines TRBV14 with TRBJ1-2; D remains unclear. Germline V gene data show CDR1 as SGHDN and CDR2 as FVKESK. Trimming shortened V by 0 bases and J by 6 bases, and 11 bases separated the two germline ends. The CDR3 spans 14 residues. The CDR3 coding sequence is TGTGCCAGCAGCCAAGAGGTGTTATCCCATGGCTACACCTTC. This encodes CASSQEVLSHGYTF.

V and J are TRBV28 and TRBJ2-3, with D perhaps matching TRBD1 or TRBD2 (5 bases each). Germline lookup yields CDR1 MDHEN and CDR2 SYDVKM. Trimming left V 6 bases short and J 1 base short, with 17 bases between. The CDR3 runs 16 residues. DNA for the CDR3: TGTGCCAGCAGCAACCCGGGACGTTGGGGCACAGATACGCAGTATTTT. This codes for CASSNPGRWGTDTQYF.

The chain has TRBV5-1 and TRBJ2-3; D is undetermined. The CDR3 has 17 residues. CDR1 and CDR2 from the germline V gene are SGHRS and YFSETQ. Trimming left V 0 bases short and J 0 bases short, with 14 bases between. CDR3 in amino acids: CASSLGLAATSTDTQYF. The CDR3 DNA reads TGCGCCAGCAGCTTGGGGTTGGCGGCCACTAGCACAGATACGCAGTATTTT.